This T cell receptor beta chain is drawn from a study of control samples from healthy donors and cancer patients. Germline V gene lookup returns CDR1 GTSNPN and CDR2 SVGIG (reference sequence). The V gene lost 2 bases and the J gene lost 10 bases, with 9 bases spanning the gap. CDR3 length: 11 amino acids. The data were produced by immunoSEQ multiplex PCR, yet TCRdb's version contains in-frame clones alone and is incomplete. The sample records 130,000 or so clones, over 75% being singletons. The TCR originated in a man between 45 and 60 years old in good health. The chain employs TRBV30 and TRBJ2-4; D remains unclear. Sequenced material: blood. The CDR3 protein is CAWSSQDIQYF. CDR3 nucleotide sequence: TGTGCCTGGAGTTCCCAGGATATTCAGTACTTC. Full variable domain (missing parts from reference TRBV30 and TRBJ2-4): SQTIHQWPATLVQPVGSPLSLECTVEGTSNPNLYWYRQAAGRGLQLLFYSVGIGQISSEVPQNLSASRPQDRQFILSSKKLLLSDSGFYLCAWSSQDIQYFGAGTRLSVL.